The next 15 T cell receptor beta chains were all read from a single sample in a study of blood T cell repertoires in COVID-19. Clones were sequenced by immunoSEQ multiplex PCR, and TCRdb holds only the in-frame ones, with some missing. The sample contains 200,000 or so clones, 88% of which appear only once. Sequenced input: peripheral blood. The receptors originated from a middle-aged woman who had recovered from COVID-19.

The count of this clone is one. The J gene is TRBJ2-5, the V gene TRBV5-8; 12 bases are shared with TRBD2. J gave up 1 base and V 0 bases, and 4 bases lay outside the gene matches. Germline V gene data show CDR1 as SGHTS and CDR2 as YDEGEE. The CDR3 runs 17 residues. The CDR3 sequence: CASSLGSTSGSQETQYF. CDR3 DNA sequence: TGTGCCAGCAGCTTGGGCTCGACTAGCGGGAGCCAAGAGACCCAGTACTTC.

The chain has TRBV5-1 and TRBJ2-3; 9 positions match TRBD2. This CDR3 is built from 17 residues. Germline values: CDR1 SGHRS, CDR2 YFSETQ. The junction had 9 bases not matched to a gene; V was cut back by 3 bases and J by 1 base. The CDR3, as DNA: TGCGCCAGCAGCTCTGGGCTCCGGACTAGCGGCACAGATACGCAGTATTTT. It specifies CASSSGLRTSGTDTQYF.

The chain's CDR3 is CASSYRAAGPYEQYF. The CDR3 region has the DNA TGTGCCAGTAGCTACAGGGCCGCGGGTCCCTACGAGCAGTACTTC. This chain joins TRBV19 and TRBJ2-7; tentatively, D is TRBD1 (6 bases). This CDR3 spans 15 amino acids. Looked up from germline, CDR1 is LNHDA and CDR2 is SQIVND (reference sequence). The V and J ends lost 6 bases and 2 bases respectively, with 17 bases between them.

This clone has a handful of counts. The chain is built from TRBV11-2 and TRBJ2-1; TRBD2 aligns across 10 bases. The CDR3 length is 16 residues. Germline values: CDR1 SGHAT, CDR2 FQNNGV. The trim removed 7 bases at V and 0 bases at J, leaving 6 bases unmatched. The CDR3 nucleotides are TGTGCCAGCACCCGGACTAGCGGCAGCTCCTACAATGAGCAGTTCTTC. It is translated as CASTRTSGSSYNEQFF.

This chain's CDR3 is CASSPGQGMNTEAFF. DNA for the CDR3: TGTGCCAGCAGCCCCGGACAGGGGATGAACACTGAAGCTTTCTTT. V and J are TRBV11-3 and TRBJ1-1; 9 nucleotides line up with TRBD1. CDR1 SGHNT and CDR2 YENEEA come from the germline V gene. After removal of 5 bases from V and 0 bases from J, the junction contained 4 bases not matched to a gene. The CDR3 spans 15 residues.

The chain uses TRBV4-1 and TRBJ2-1; 11 bases fit TRBD2. The CDR3 is 17 residues long. The trim removed 0 bases at V and 7 bases at J, leaving 8 bases unmatched. Germline V gene lookup returns CDR1 MGHRA and CDR2 YSYEKL. The DNA for the CDR3 is TGCGCCAGCAGCCAAGAGTCACTAGCGGGAGAAGGAAATGAGCAGTTCTTC. Translating gives CASSQESLAGEGNEQFF.

The count of this clone is one. The J gene is TRBJ1-2, the V gene TRBV3-1 (or the pseudogene TRBV3-2); 9 nucleotides align to TRBD1. With 4 bases clipped from V and 8 bases from J, the junction kept 5 bases outside the gene matches. The CDR3 sequence is 13 residues long. Germline lookup yields CDR1 LGHDT and CDR2 YNNKEL (reference sequence). The chain's CDR3 is CASSPLDRGGYTF. CDR3 nucleotide sequence: TGTGCCAGCAGCCCGTTGGACAGGGGAGGCTACACCTTC.

CDR3 coding DNA: TGTGCCAGCAGCTTAGACGGTAGCAATGAGCAGTTCTTC. Translated, it gives CASSLDGSNEQFF. The rearrangement uses TRBV7-2 and TRBJ2-1; D call uncertain. Trimming removed 1 base from V and 6 bases from J, with 7 bases in between. CDR1 is SGHTA, CDR2 FQGNSA, per germline. The CDR3 is made up of 13 amino acids.

This clone appeared once. The V and J genes are TRBV30 and TRBJ2-1; 9 nucleotides line up with TRBD2. Unmatched junction bases numbered 9, after V lost 2 bases and J lost 7 bases. Germline CDR1 is GTSNPN and CDR2 is SVGIG (reference sequence). There are 15 residues in the CDR3. CDR3 sequence: CAWSKPAGGVNEQFF. CDR3 DNA: TGTGCCTGGAGTAAGCCAGCGGGAGGTGTAAATGAGCAGTTCTTC.

This chain uses TRBV3-1 (or the pseudogene TRBV3-2) with TRBJ2-3; 8 bases agree with TRBD1. Losses at the gene ends were 4 bases for V and 4 bases for J; bases not matched to a gene: 13. The CDR3 is 17 residues long. The germline V gene encodes CDR1 LGHDT and CDR2 YNNKEL (reference sequence). The CDR3 nucleotides are TGTGCCAGCAGCCCAGACGGCAGGGGGCGGAACCCAGATACGCAGTATTTT. Translation gives CASSPDGRGRNPDTQYF.

This clone appeared a single time. This rearrangement joins TRBV2 to TRBJ2-7; 8 nucleotides align to TRBD2. Germline V gene data show CDR1 as SNHLY and CDR2 as FYNNEI. The CDR3 covers 17 residues. After removal of 4 bases from V and 3 bases from J, the junction contained 14 bases not matched to a gene. The chain's CDR3 is CASSGDSGARGLYEQYF. CDR3 coding DNA: TGTGCCAGCAGTGGGGATAGCGGGGCCCGGGGGCTCTACGAGCAGTACTTC.

The V and J genes are TRBV29-1 and TRBJ1-4; the D is unclear. The CDR3 sequence is 12 residues long. CDR1 and CDR2 (germline): SQVTM, ANQGSEA. With 7 bases removed from V and 8 bases from J, the gap between germline ends came to 14 bases. The CDR3 region has the DNA TGCAGCGCCCTAGAACCTGGGGAAAAACTGTTTTTT. It encodes CSALEPGEKLFF.

This chain uses TRBV5-6 with TRBJ1-5, with D unresolved. Germline CDR1 and CDR2: SGHDT and YYEEEE. V was cut by 2 bases and J by 5 bases, with 11 bases left in between. The CDR3 totals 14 residues. CDR3 bases: TGTGCCAGCAGCTTCCCGGGAACGGATCAGCCCCAGCATTTT. Its translation: CASSFPGTDQPQHF.

The chain joins TRBV3-1 (or the pseudogene TRBV3-2) to TRBJ1-1; 8 bases agree with TRBD1. Germline CDR1 reads LGHDT; CDR2 reads YNNKEL (reference sequence). Trimming took 4 bases from V and 8 from J; bases not matched to a gene: 6. This CDR3 comprises 13 residues. CDR3 DNA sequence: TGTGCCAGCAGCCCCGGACAGGGCGCAGAAGCTTTCTTT. It yields the protein CASSPGQGAEAFF.

The chain links TRBV27 to TRBJ2-7; D is undetermined. V lost 5 bases and J lost 5, with 7 bases in between. CDR1 and CDR2 (germline): MNHEY, SMNVEV (reference sequence). The CDR3 length is 11 residues. DNA for the CDR3: TGTGCCAGCAGTCTAGGCCACGAGCAGTACTTC. The encoded protein is CASSLGHEQYF.